What follows are 27 T cell receptor beta chains derived from one specimen sequenced in a study of OX40 agonist ivuxolimab in advanced cancers. Method: immunoSEQ multiplex PCR; TCRdb's copy keeps in-frame clones and lacks some. This table has fewer than 85,000 clones, more than 90% appearing once. The sequences come from CD4+ or CD8+ T cells sorted from blood, collected in a trial of the OX40 agonist ivuxolimab. The receptors come from an adult with an advanced solid tumor such as melanoma, head and neck, liver or kidney cancer.

This clone was observed a single time. This rearrangement joins TRBV5-1 to TRBJ1-3, with TRBD1 as a possible D gene (5 bases). The CDR3 has 12 amino acids. V was shortened by 0 bases and J by 7 bases, with 5 bases between the two germline ends. Germline CDR1 SGHRS, CDR2 YFSETQ. DNA of the CDR3: TGCGCCAGCAGCTTGGAGGGGAACACCATATATTTT. Protein sequence: CASSLEGNTIYF.

The chain combines TRBV7-2 with TRBJ2-3; perhaps TRBD1 as D (5 bases). The CDR3 spans 15 residues. Between the trimmed V and J ends, which lost 4 bases and 2 bases, there was a span of 13 bases. From germline, CDR1 is SGHTA and CDR2 FQGNSA. The CDR3 DNA reads TGTGCCAGCAGCTCGGGCCAGGGTTCCACAGATACGCAGTATTTT. This translates into CASSSGQGSTDTQYF.

This clone was detected once. The chain has TRBV6-1 and TRBJ1-1; D is perhaps TRBD1 (6 bases). V shed 6 bases and J shed 1 base, with 9 bases lying between them. Germline V CDR1 and CDR2: MNHNS, SASEGT. This CDR3 has 13 amino acids. CDR3 amino acids: CASRWGQNTEAFF. CDR3 in DNA: TGTGCCAGCAGGTGGGGACAGAACACTGAAGCTTTCTTT.

The gene calls are TRBV2 and TRBJ1-4; D may be TRBD1 (6 bases). The V gene's germline CDR1 is SNHLY and CDR2 FYNNEI. CDR3 length: 16 residues. V was pared by 4 bases and J by 4 bases, with 16 bases between. The DNA of the CDR3 is TGTGCCAGCAGTGCGGAGAGGACAGCAATTAATGAAAAACTGTTTTTT. Protein: CASSAERTAINEKLFF.

The chain joins TRBV28 to TRBJ1-1, with D unresolved. Germline CDR1 MDHEN, CDR2 SYDVKM. With 5 bases removed from V and 0 bases from J, the gap between germline ends came to 7 bases. This CDR3 spans 13 amino acids. CDR3 sequence reads: CASSADMNTEAFF. The CDR3 DNA sequence: TGTGCCAGCAGTGCCGACATGAACACTGAAGCTTTCTTT.

In this sample, this clone turned up once. The chain employs TRBV6-6 and TRBJ1-5; possibly TRBD1 for D (5 bases). This CDR3 is built from 15 residues. From germline, CDR1 is MNHNY and CDR2 SVGAGI (reference sequence). V was cut by 4 bases and J by 5 bases, with 15 bases left in between. DNA of the CDR3: TGTGCCAGCAGTTTTCCAGCCCGGGGCGATCAGCCCCAGCATTTT. This translates into CASSFPARGDQPQHF.

Remarks on this clone: At one end the junction does not follow the germline gene, possibly because of a read error. V and J are TRBV7-3 and TRBJ2-7; D perhaps matches TRBD1 (5 bases). This CDR3 is 13 amino acids long. Per germline, CDR1 SGHTA and CDR2 FQGTGA. CDR3 bases: TGTGCCAGCAGCCTAACACAGGTCTCCGAGCAGTACTTC. Amino acid sequence: CASSLTQVSEQYF. Full variable domain (remainder filled in from reference TRBV7-3 and TRBJ2-7): GAGVSQTPSNKVTEKGKYVELRCDPISGHTALYWYRQSLGQGPEFLIYFQGTGAADDSGLPNDRFFAVRPEGSVSTLKIQRTERGDSAVYLCASSLTQVSEQYFGPGTRLTVT.

The chain links TRBV9 to TRBJ1-4, with 9 positions matching TRBD1. CDR3 length equals 14 residues. The V segment lost 4 bases and the J segment 8 bases; nucleotides outside the gene matches: 6. The V gene's germline CDR1 is SGDLS and CDR2 YYNGEE. The CDR3 DNA is TGTGCCAGCAGCAACAGGGGGCCCCAAGAAAAACTGTTTTTT. Translated: CASSNRGPQEKLFF.

The V and J genes are TRBV28 and TRBJ2-3, with TRBD2 matching over 9 bases. V shed 2 bases and J 4 bases; nucleotides not matched to a gene: 4. Germline loops: CDR1 MDHEN, CDR2 SYDVKM. CDR3 length equals 15 residues. The CDR3 DNA reads TGTGCCAGCAGTTTAGGCGGGGGGGGGCCAGATACGCAGTATTTT. Residues: CASSLGGGGPDTQYF.

This chain uses TRBV27 with TRBJ2-2; 11 bases map to TRBD1. This CDR3 contains 20 residues. The germline V gene has CDR1 MNHEY and CDR2 SMNVEV (reference sequence). With V trimmed by 4 bases and J by 4 bases, 17 bases remained unmatched. This chain's CDR3 is CASSSGGDRGLGPLTGELFF. Here the CDR3 DNA reads TGTGCCAGCAGTTCGGGGGGGGACAGGGGGTTAGGGCCCCTCACCGGGGAGCTGTTTTTT.

This chain joins TRBV27 and TRBJ1-3, with D perhaps matching TRBD1 (5 bases). The CDR3 loop spans 15 amino acids. CDR1 and CDR2 from the germline V gene are MNHEY and SMNVEV (reference sequence). V was pared by 3 bases and J by 8 bases, with 17 bases between. The CDR3 reads CASSFRDLPGDTIYF. The CDR3 DNA reads TGTGCCAGCAGTTTCCGGGACCTCCCTGGCGACACCATATATTTT.

This clone was seen a few times. The rearrangement joins TRBV29-1 to TRBJ2-7, with 7 bases matching TRBD1. The CDR3 consists of 12 residues. Germline lookup yields CDR1 SQVTM and CDR2 ANQGSEA. The V gene end was trimmed by 7 bases and the J gene end by 3 bases; junction bases not matched to a gene: 6. This CDR3 reads CSARDSDYEQYF. In DNA, the CDR3 is TGCAGCGCCCGGGACAGCGACTACGAGCAGTACTTC.

This rearrangement joins TRBV11-3 to TRBJ2-5; 7 bases map to TRBD1. V shed 5 bases, J shed 1 base, and the junction held 4 bases outside the gene matches. The germline gives CDR1 SGHNT, CDR2 YENEEA. CDR3 length equals 14 residues. This chain's CDR3 is CASSKGTAQETQYF. DNA for the CDR3: TGTGCCAGCAGCAAAGGGACAGCCCAAGAGACCCAGTACTTC.

J is TRBJ1-5 and V is TRBV7-2; 10 nucleotides match TRBD1. CDR1 SGHTA and CDR2 FQGNSA come from the germline V gene. V was clipped by 5 bases and J by 6 bases; unmatched bases: 7. The CDR3 covers 15 residues. The CDR3 protein is CASSPGRDRGQPQHF. The CDR3 region has the DNA TGTGCCAGCAGCCCCGGACGGGACAGGGGTCAGCCCCAGCATTTT.

This chain connects TRBV6-5 to TRBJ2-7; weak D call: TRBD1 (5 bases). The length of the CDR3 is 12 residues. V was pared by 4 bases and J by 4 bases, with 8 bases between. Per germline, CDR1 MNHEY and CDR2 SVGAGI. The CDR3 sequence is CASSSGHYEQYF. CDR3 nucleotide sequence: TGTGCCAGCAGTTCCGGACATTACGAGCAGTACTTC.

This clone has only one observation. The chain combines TRBV9 with TRBJ2-3; D not certain. CDR1 is SGDLS, CDR2 YYNGEE, per germline. This CDR3 has 11 residues. The V gene lost 7 bases and the J gene lost 5 bases, with 8 bases spanning the gap. CDR3 protein: CASEAGDTQYF. DNA of the CDR3: TGTGCCAGCGAAGCAGGAGATACGCAGTATTTT.

A note on this clone: The sample contains more than one DNA sequence encoding this CDR3. This rearrangement joins TRBV5-1 to TRBJ2-5; D not certain. Germline CDR1 reads SGHRS; CDR2 reads YFSETQ. The V and J ends lost 2 bases and 4 bases respectively, with 3 bases between them. This CDR3 contains 11 residues. CDR3 in DNA: TGCGCCAGCAGCTTCGGAGAGACCCAGTACTTC. Amino acids: CASSFGETQYF.

In its sample, this clone ranks as medium-sized (0.01 to 0.1%). The chain has TRBV5-4 and TRBJ2-5; 8 positions agree with TRBD2. The CDR3 is made up of 15 amino acids. The V segment lost 0 bases and the J segment 2 bases; nucleotides outside the gene matches: 3. The V gene's germline CDR1 is SGHNT and CDR2 YYREEE (reference sequence). The CDR3 nucleotides read TGTGCCAGCAGCTTGGTCGTAGCGGGACAAGAGACCCAGTACTTC. Its protein product is CASSLVVAGQETQYF.

The CDR3 DNA is TGTGCCAGCAGCCAACCAGGGACCTATGGCTACACCTTC. It codes for CASSQPGTYGYTF. V is TRBV21-1 and J is TRBJ1-2. TRBV21-1 is an annotated pseudogene. The CDR3 loop spans 13 amino acids.

The chain combines TRBV9 with TRBJ2-7; weak D call: TRBD2 (5 bases). V lost 6 bases and J 2 bases, leaving 15 bases between the germline ends. The CDR3 runs to 14 residues. CDR1 and CDR2 (germline): SGDLS, YYNGEE. CDR3 nucleotide sequence: TGTGCCAGCACAACGGACTTGTCTACCTACGAGCAGTACTTC. Translating it yields CASTTDLSTYEQYF.

The chain combines TRBV7-9 with TRBJ2-2; 7 bases fit TRBD2. The CDR3 is made up of 15 amino acids. Germline CDR1 SEHNR, CDR2 FQNEAQ (reference sequence). V dropped 7 bases and J dropped 0; count of bases not matched to a gene: 5. CDR3 coding DNA: TGTGCCAGCACCCCGGGACTAACGAACACCGGGGAGCTGTTTTTT. It translates to CASTPGLTNTGELFF.

The genes are TRBV11-2 and TRBJ2-5, with D hard to call. This CDR3 contains 12 residues. V lost 5 bases, J lost 4 bases, and 8 bases lay in between. CDR1 is SGHAT, CDR2 FQNNGV, per germline. The CDR3 bases are TGTGCCAGCAGCAAAGTCCCAGAGACCCAGTACTTC. Its translation is CASSKVPETQYF.

This clone appeared once. The chain uses TRBV11-3 and TRBJ2-7; 7 positions match TRBD2. The germline V gene has CDR1 SGHNT and CDR2 YENEEA. V lost 6 bases to trimming and J lost 0 bases; unmatched junction nucleotides: 5. This CDR3 comprises 14 residues. The CDR3 here is CASRRLATSYEQYF. The DNA of the CDR3 is TGTGCCAGCAGGAGACTAGCCACCTCCTACGAGCAGTACTTC.

The genes are TRBV29-1 and TRBJ2-3; D possibly matches TRBD1 or TRBD2 (5 bases each). Germline assignment: CDR1 SQVTM and CDR2 ANQGSEA. The CDR3 has 16 residues. Trimming pared 0 bases from V and 2 bases from J, leaving 15 bases between. The CDR3 is CSVEEGTQRATDTQYF. In nucleotides, the CDR3 is TGCAGCGTTGAAGAGGGGACCCAGAGGGCCACAGATACGCAGTATTTT.

The chain links TRBV30 to TRBJ2-2; 11 positions match TRBD1. The germline V gene has CDR1 GTSNPN and CDR2 SVGIG (reference sequence). CDR3 size: 15 residues. With V trimmed by 7 bases and J by 6 bases, 10 bases remained unmatched. This CDR3 reads CASDRGHVVPGELFF. For the CDR3, the DNA is TGTGCCTCGGACAGGGGGCACGTTGTTCCCGGGGAGCTGTTTTTT.

The rearrangement uses TRBV6-5 and TRBJ1-3; unclear D gene. The V and J ends lost 0 bases and 2 bases respectively, with 8 bases between them. Germline CDR1 and CDR2: MNHEY and SVGAGI. This CDR3 comprises 15 residues. In DNA form, the CDR3 reads TGTGCCAGCAGTTACTCCGGTAGGGCTGGAAACACCATATATTTT. As protein: CASSYSGRAGNTIYF.

The rearrangement links TRBV5-5 to TRBJ1-5, with D perhaps matching TRBD1 (5 bases). The germline V gene has CDR1 SGHKS and CDR2 YYEKEE (reference sequence). V gave up 2 bases and J gave up 0 bases, with 9 bases separating them. The CDR3 extends over 15 amino acids. CDR3 DNA sequence: TGTGCCAGCAGCTTTCAGGGATATAGCAATCAGCCCCAGCATTTT. It specifies CASSFQGYSNQPQHF. Filled out from reference TRBV5-5 and TRBJ1-5, the complete variable domain reads DAGVTQSPTHLIKTRGQQVTLRCSPISGHKSVSWYQQVLGQGPQFIFQYYEKEERGRGNFPDRFSARQFPNYSSELNVNALLLGDSALYLCASSFQGYSNQPQHFGDGTRLSIL.